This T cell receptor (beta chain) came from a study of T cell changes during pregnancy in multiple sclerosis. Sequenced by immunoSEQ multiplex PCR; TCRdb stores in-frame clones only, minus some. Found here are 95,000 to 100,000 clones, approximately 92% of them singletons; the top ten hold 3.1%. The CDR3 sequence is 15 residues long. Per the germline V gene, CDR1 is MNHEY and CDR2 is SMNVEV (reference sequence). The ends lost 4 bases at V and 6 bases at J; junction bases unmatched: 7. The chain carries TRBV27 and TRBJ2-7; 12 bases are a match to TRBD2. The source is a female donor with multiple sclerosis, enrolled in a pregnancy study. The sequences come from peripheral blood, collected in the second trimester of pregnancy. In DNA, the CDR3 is TGTGCCAGCAGTTCGAGACTAGCGGGAGACTTCGAGCAGTACTTC. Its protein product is CASSSRLAGDFEQYF.